The clone carrying this TCR beta chain appeared once. Its antigen is still unknown. The record originates from a study of identical twins. Study findings and constraints: Fewer insertions characterized abundant cord blood beta clonotypes, whereas memory repertoires showed none.

TCRdb itself ran the 5' RACE reads through MiXCR, one entry per CDR3 protein. The sample holds 500,000 to 650,000 distinct CDR3 sequences; about 7% are singletons and the top ten take 1.6%. V dropped 6 bases and J dropped 5 bases, with 13 bases sitting between them. CDR1 KGHSH and CDR2 LQKENI come from the germline V gene. The CDR3 is made up of 13 amino acids. A further study also used this sample, focusing on yellow fever vaccine responses in identical twins. From that paper: As reported, the vaccine T cell response of twins seemed partly convergent and partly personalized.

The sequencing sample was made of PBMCs. The chain joins TRBV18 to TRBJ2-5; D uncertain. The receptor's source is a young woman in good health. The CDR3 bases are TGTGCCAGCTCCCCAAGACGTCGGGAGACCCAGTACTTC. It yields the protein CASSPRRRETQYF.